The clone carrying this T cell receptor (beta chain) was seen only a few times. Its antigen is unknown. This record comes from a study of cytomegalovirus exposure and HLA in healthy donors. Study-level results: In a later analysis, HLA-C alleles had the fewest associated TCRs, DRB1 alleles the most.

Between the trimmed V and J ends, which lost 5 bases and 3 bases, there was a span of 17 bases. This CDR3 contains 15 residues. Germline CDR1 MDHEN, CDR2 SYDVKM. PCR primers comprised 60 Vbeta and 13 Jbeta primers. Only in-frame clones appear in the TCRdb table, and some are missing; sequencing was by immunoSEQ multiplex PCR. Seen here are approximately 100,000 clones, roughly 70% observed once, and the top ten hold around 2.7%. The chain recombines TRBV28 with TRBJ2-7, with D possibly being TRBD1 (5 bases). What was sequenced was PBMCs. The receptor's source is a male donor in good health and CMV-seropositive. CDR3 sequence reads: CASSGLGQPNYEQYF. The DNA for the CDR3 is TGTGCCAGCAGTGGCCTGGGGCAGCCAAACTACGAGCAGTACTTC.